This TCR beta chain was captured in a study of cytotoxic CD8 clonotypes in ibrutinib-treated CLL. Depths of 1 in 200,000 to 1 in 1 million T cells were the sequencing target. The data were produced by immunoSEQ multiplex PCR, yet TCRdb's version contains in-frame clones alone and is incomplete. Of some 80,000 clones in the sample, 79% were seen once. With cryopreserved PBMCs as the source, 2 to 2.5 micrograms of genomic DNA went to TCR beta libraries. Germline CDR1 and CDR2: GTSNPN and SVGIG (reference sequence). The J segment lost 3 bases and the V segment lost 7 bases, leaving 2 bases of the junction unmatched. This CDR3 region has 11 residues.

Sequenced here: PBMCs, sampled after 12 months of ibrutinib treatment. The chain joins TRBV30 to TRBJ1-2; TRBD1 agrees at 7 bases. This TCR was sampled from a human donor with chronic lymphocytic leukemia. The CDR3, as DNA: TGTGCCTCAGACAGGGACTATGGCTACACCTTC. Translating gives CASDRDYGYTF.